The following is a T cell receptor (beta chain) sequence with its context. The data stem from a study of blood T cell repertoires in COVID-19. V shed 0 bases, J shed 3 bases, and the junction held 10 bases outside the gene matches. Germline-derived CDR1 and CDR2 are GTSNPN and SVGIG (reference sequence). This CDR3 region has 17 residues. Method: immunoSEQ multiplex PCR; TCRdb's copy keeps in-frame clones and lacks some. The sample holds 240,000 or so clones; around 86% are singletons and the top ten take about 2.1%. This clonotype was sampled from a woman aged 45-59 years who had recovered from COVID-19. The V gene is TRBV30, the J gene TRBJ2-3; 9 bases line up with TRBD1. Sequencing was performed on PBMCs or T cells enriched from blood (not recorded which). CDR3 region: CAWSVSLRDRVTDTQYF. CDR3 coding DNA: TGTGCCTGGAGTGTATCGCTTCGGGACAGGGTGACAGATACGCAGTATTTT.